This T cell receptor (beta chain) came from a study of cytomegalovirus exposure and HLA in healthy donors. The wider study: A data release that came early held roughly 80 million unique TCRs from HLA-typed donors.

13 Jbeta primers and 60 Vbeta primers were used for the PCR. The table came from immunoSEQ multiplex PCR; TCRdb's copy has only in-frame clones and leaves some out. In the table there are 72,000 or so clones, 55% to 65% of which are singletons. The CDR3 contains 16 residues. Trimming took 0 bases from V and 2 from J; bases not matched to a gene: 3. Germline V CDR1 and CDR2: SGDLS, YYNGEE. This rearrangement joins TRBV9 to TRBJ2-3; TRBD2 matches at 10 bases. The specimen was PBMCs. The TCR sequence derives from a woman between 45 and 65 years old in good health and CMV-seronegative. The CDR3 DNA is TGTGCCAGCAGCGTAGCAAGCGGGAGGGCCACAGATACGCAGTATTTT. Protein product: CASSVASGRATDTQYF. Full variable domain (remainder filled in from reference TRBV9 and TRBJ2-3): DSGVTQTPKHLITATGQRVTLRCSPRSGDLSVYWYQQSLDQGLQFLIQYYNGEERAKGNILERFSAQQFPDLHSELNLSSLELGDSALYFCASSVASGRATDTQYFGPGTRLTVL.